This T cell receptor (beta chain) stems from a study of shared T cell receptors in the human thymus. The CDR3 contains 14 residues. Trimming removed 5 bases at V and 3 bases at J, with 13 bases between. Germline V CDR1 and CDR2: MNHEY, SVGAGI. Profiled with immunoSEQ multiplex PCR; TCRdb holds only in-frame clones, not every one. The table lists 650,000 to 950,000 clones, 75% to 90% of them singletons. The data also belong to a second study, concerning human thymus T cells. That work contributes: The source of the thymus tissue was resections taken during corrective heart surgery.

This sequence joins TRBV6-5 and TRBJ1-1; D remains unclear. The TCR originated in a girl under three years old with a congenital heart defect. Source material: thymocytes. In DNA, the CDR3 is TGTGCCAGCAGTGAATCTAGCAGCTACACTGAAGCTTTCTTT. Translation gives CASSESSSYTEAFF.